The 24 T cell receptor beta chains in this list originate from one sample, sequenced in a study of CD8+ T cells in alopecia areata. Extracted from the samples, RNA was reverse transcribed into cDNA to serve as the sequencing template. Assay used: immunoSEQ multiplex PCR; TCRdb lists only in-frame clones, some missing. Of some 200,000 clones listed, more than 55% were seen once; the top ten hold about 5.3%. Material for sequencing was CD8+ T cells sorted from blood. These TCRs come from a human donor in good health.

There are a few counts of this clone. The genes are TRBV15 and TRBJ1-4; maybe TRBD1 (5 bases). Germline CDR1 is LNHNV and CDR2 is YYDKDF (reference sequence). This CDR3 spans 14 amino acids. V lost 2 bases and J lost 3, with 7 bases in between. The CDR3 DNA follows: TGTGCCACCAGCAGACGAGGGGCTAATGAAAAACTGTTTTTT. It encodes CATSRRGANEKLFF.

The J gene is TRBJ2-7, the V gene TRBV7-9; 8 positions agree with TRBD1. The CDR3 sequence is 14 residues long. Germline V CDR1 and CDR2: SEHNR, FQNEAQ (reference sequence). The V and J ends lost 5 bases and 6 bases, in that order; junction bases with no gene match: 9. The CDR3 nucleotides read TGTGCCAGCAGCCCCGACGGACAGGGTTTCGAGCAGTACTTC. Residues: CASSPDGQGFEQYF.

This clone occurred once. The chain recombines TRBV29-1 with TRBJ2-7, with a tentative D call TRBD2 (5 bases). The CDR3 contains 11 residues. V dropped 6 bases and J dropped 6 bases, with 12 bases sitting between them. The germline gives CDR1 SQVTM, CDR2 ANQGSEA. The CDR3, as DNA: TGCAGCGTCCCTCTGGCGGGCGAGCAGTACTTC. Protein sequence: CSVPLAGEQYF.

The chain uses TRBV9 and TRBJ1-6; 8 nucleotides line up with TRBD1. J lost 8 bases, V lost 3 bases, and 7 bases had no gene match. Germline V lookup: CDR1 SGDLS, CDR2 YYNGEE. There are 15 residues in the CDR3. CDR3 DNA: TGTGCCAGCAGCGCTCGACAGGGGCAGGATTCACCCCTCCACTTT. Translating it yields CASSARQGQDSPLHF.

The V and J genes are TRBV10-3 and TRBJ1-2; a weak D match, TRBD1 (6 bases). The length of the CDR3 is 16 residues. The germline V gene encodes CDR1 ENHRY and CDR2 SYGVKD. Trimming cost V 0 bases and J 2 bases, with 13 bases left between them. The CDR3 sequence: CAISESLLQGNYGYTF. CDR3 sequence (DNA): TGTGCCATCAGTGAGTCATTACTCCAGGGGAACTATGGCTACACCTTC.

V usage is TRBV13 and J usage is TRBJ2-1; 9 bases are shared with TRBD1. The J segment lost 6 bases and the V segment lost 4 bases, leaving 4 bases of the junction unmatched. Germline CDR1 PRHDT, CDR2 FYEKMQ (reference sequence). The CDR3 has 14 residues. In DNA, the CDR3 is TGTGCCAGCAGCTCTCGGGACAGGGTCAATGAGCAGTTCTTC. Residues: CASSSRDRVNEQFF.

The chain carries TRBV4-1 and TRBJ2-1; no clear D. V was shortened by 0 bases and J by 10 bases, with 10 bases between the two germline ends. CDR1 MGHRA and CDR2 YSYEKL come from the germline V gene. The CDR3 is 13 residues long. The CDR3 nucleotides are TGCGCCAGCAGCCAAGAACGGGCCATGGAGCAGTTCTTC. Translated: CASSQERAMEQFF.

The rearrangement links TRBV25-1 to TRBJ1-5; TRBD1 might be the D (6 bases). This CDR3 has 13 residues. Trimming pared 8 bases from V and 6 bases from J, leaving 14 bases between. Germline CDR1 reads MGHDK; CDR2 reads SYGVNS. DNA for the CDR3: TGTGCCAGCGGGGAGGGAGGGGGTCAGCCCCAGCATTTT. Its protein product is CASGEGGGQPQHF.

V and J are TRBV12-5 and TRBJ2-3, with a tentative D call TRBD2 (6 bases). Trimming removed 7 bases at V and 0 bases at J, with 14 bases between. The CDR3 contains 15 residues. The germline gives CDR1 LGHNT, CDR2 FRNRAP. The CDR3 spells CASARGESSTDTQYF. The CDR3 DNA reads as TGTGCTAGTGCCCGCGGGGAATCTAGCACAGATACGCAGTATTTT. The complete variable domain, with remaining parts taken from reference TRBV12-5 and TRBJ2-3, reads DARVTQTPRHKVTEMGQEVTMRCQPILGHNTVFWYRQTMMQGLELLAYFRNRAPLDDSGMPKDRFSAEMPDATLATLKIQPSEPRDSAVYFCASARGESSTDTQYFGPGTRLTVL.

The chain combines TRBV7-8 with TRBJ2-2, with no clear D. CDR3 size: 15 residues. V was cut by 0 bases and J by 2 bases, with 7 bases left in between. CDR1 is SGHVS, CDR2 FQNEAQ, per germline. This chain's CDR3 is CASSLAKTNTGELFF. The CDR3, as DNA: TGTGCCAGCAGCTTAGCAAAAACCAACACCGGGGAGCTGTTTTTT.

The chain recombines TRBV4-1 with TRBJ2-3, with D maybe TRBD2 (5 bases). CDR1 and CDR2 (germline): MGHRA, YSYEKL. This CDR3 spans 15 amino acids. Trimming removed 0 bases from V and 4 bases from J, with 11 bases in between. CDR3 bases: TGCGCCAGCAGCCAAGACGACCCGAGGGCAGATACGCAGTATTTT. Encoded protein: CASSQDDPRADTQYF.

The rearrangement uses TRBV7-8 and TRBJ2-1; 7 nucleotides line up with TRBD2. V shed 5 bases and J 3 bases; nucleotides not matched to a gene: 16. Germline V lookup: CDR1 SGHVS, CDR2 FQNEAQ. This CDR3 has 18 amino acids. The CDR3 bases are TGTGCCAGCAGCCCAGAATCGATGAGCGGGGTCGTCTACAATGAGCAGTTCTTC. Translating it yields CASSPESMSGVVYNEQFF.

The V call is TRBV9, the J call TRBJ2-5; possibly TRBD1 or TRBD2 for D (5 bases each). The CDR3 sequence is 12 residues long. V was cut by 0 bases and J by 7 bases, with 7 bases left in between. Germline V gives CDR1 SGDLS, CDR2 YYNGEE. The DNA of the CDR3 is TGTGCCAGCAGCGTAGGGGACGGGACCCAGTACTTC. Translating it yields CASSVGDGTQYF. The full variable domain, with the rest looked up from reference TRBV9 and TRBJ2-5, is DSGVTQTPKHLITATGQRVTLRCSPRSGDLSVYWYQQSLDQGLQFLIQYYNGEERAKGNILERFSAQQFPDLHSELNLSSLELGDSALYFCASSVGDGTQYFGPGTRLLVL.

This clone appeared a few times. The genes are TRBV4-1 and TRBJ1-1; weak D call: TRBD1 (6 bases). Germline assignment: CDR1 MGHRA and CDR2 YSYEKL. The germline V and J ends were trimmed by 7 bases and 10 bases, with 13 bases remaining between them. This CDR3 region has 11 residues. In DNA, the CDR3 is TGCGCCAGCATAAGCGCCAGGGGAGCTTTCTTT. Protein sequence: CASISARGAFF.

This chain links TRBV6-5 with TRBJ2-4; D is possibly TRBD2 (5 bases). V lost 6 bases and J lost 9, with 12 bases in between. CDR1 and CDR2 from the germline V gene are MNHEY and SVGAGI. There are 12 residues in the CDR3. CDR3: CASSDGVRIQYF. The DNA of the CDR3 is TGTGCCAGCAGCGACGGGGTTCGCATTCAGTACTTC.

CDR3 sequence: CASSSSGGVSDTQYF. CDR3 coding DNA: TGTGCCAGCAGCTCGAGCGGGGGGGTTTCAGATACGCAGTATTTT. The rearrangement uses TRBV7-2 and TRBJ2-3; 10 bases agree with TRBD2. Germline loops: CDR1 SGHTA, CDR2 FQGNSA. With V trimmed by 4 bases and J by 4 bases, 5 bases remained unmatched. This CDR3 region has 15 residues.

CDR3 amino acids: CATSADSLDQPQHF. In DNA form, the CDR3 reads TGTGCCACCAGCGCAGACAGTTTGGATCAGCCCCAGCATTTT. The chain couples TRBV15 to TRBJ1-5; D is possibly TRBD1 (5 bases). The CDR3 runs to 14 residues. Between the trimmed V and J ends, which lost 5 bases and 5 bases, there was a span of 13 bases. Germline values: CDR1 LNHNV, CDR2 YYDKDF (reference sequence).

The rearrangement uses TRBV10-2 and TRBJ1-1; the D gene is possibly TRBD1 (5 bases). CDR1 is WSHSY and CDR2 is SAAADI in the germline V gene. The V gene lost 5 bases and the J gene lost 5 bases, with 9 bases spanning the gap. CDR3 length equals 12 residues. In DNA form, the CDR3 reads TGCGCCAGCAGTTACGGGGGTACTGAAGCTTTCTTT. Translation gives CASSYGGTEAFF.

The chain has TRBV6-6 and TRBJ2-7; TRBD1 might be the D (6 bases). The CDR3 covers 15 residues. Trimming took 1 base from V and 0 from J, leaving 10 bases between them. Germline V gene lookup returns CDR1 MNHNY and CDR2 SVGAGI (reference sequence). Here the CDR3 reads CASSYYREGSYEQYF. The DNA for the CDR3 is TGTGCCAGCAGTTACTACAGGGAAGGCTCCTACGAGCAGTACTTC.

V usage is TRBV5-4 and J usage is TRBJ1-1; possibly TRBD1 for D (5 bases). CDR3 length: 12 amino acids. With 4 bases removed from V and 3 bases from J, the gap between germline ends came to 7 bases. CDR1 and CDR2 from the germline V gene are SGHNT and YYREEE (reference sequence). The CDR3, as DNA: TGTGCCAGCAGCATGACAGACACTGAAGCTTTCTTT. Protein sequence: CASSMTDTEAFF.

The chain couples TRBV7-6 to TRBJ1-6; a weak D match, TRBD1 (5 bases). Germline V CDR1 and CDR2: SGHVS, FNYEAQ. V lost 4 bases and J lost 9, with 13 bases in between. The CDR3 covers 14 residues. CDR3 amino acids: CASSSTVILSPLHF. The CDR3 bases are TGTGCCAGCAGCTCGACAGTGATACTTTCACCCCTCCACTTT.

V and J are TRBV5-6 and TRBJ2-7; 7 nucleotides align to TRBD1. V lost 2 bases and J lost 7; bases outside the gene matches: 12. The CDR3 runs 15 residues. Germline V gene data show CDR1 as SGHDT and CDR2 as YYEEEE. The CDR3 coding sequence is TGTGCCAGCAGCTTAGGGGCAGGGGGTTCTCGGGAGCAGTACTTC. This codes for CASSLGAGGSREQYF. Using reference TRBV5-6 and TRBJ2-7 for the parts outside the CDR3, the full variable domain is DAGVTQSPTHLIKTRGQQVTLRCSPKSGHDTVSWYQQALGQGPQFIFQYYEEEERQRGNFPDRFSGHQFPNYSSELNVNALLLGDSALYLCASSLGAGGSREQYFGPGTRLTVT.

This clone has a handful of counts. The chain carries TRBV6-5 and TRBJ2-7; D might be TRBD1 (5 bases). Germline V lookup: CDR1 MNHEY, CDR2 SVGAGI. The CDR3 sequence is 11 residues long. Trimming shortened V by 6 bases and J by 6 bases, and 9 bases separated the two germline ends. This chain's CDR3 is CASSQGREQYF. The CDR3 coding sequence is TGTGCCAGCAGCCAGGGTCGCGAGCAGTACTTC.

The CDR3 here is CASSARELGNTIYF. CDR3 in DNA: TGTGCCAGCAGTGCCAGGGAACTAGGAAACACCATATATTTT. The V call is TRBV2, the J call TRBJ1-3; perhaps TRBD1 as D (5 bases). With 4 bases removed from V and 4 bases from J, the gap between germline ends came to 11 bases. CDR3 length: 14 residues. CDR1 and CDR2 from the germline V gene are SNHLY and FYNNEI.